This section outlines one T cell receptor beta chain sequence together with its context. Its antigen is unidentified. PCR was performed a second time for roughly 7 to 11 cycles using a sample-barcoded 5' primer and a J-beta primer mix. MiXCR was run by TCRdb on the 5' RACE reads, yielding one entry per CDR3 protein. Among hundreds of thousands of distinct CDR3 sequences listed, approximately 22% were seen once. The data derive from a study of blood T cells in healthy people across ages. Study-level findings and limits: Roughly linear declines in TCR beta diversity per million T cells occurred with age.

V was pared by 5 bases and J by 3 bases, with 16 bases between. The germline V gene encodes CDR1 MDHEN and CDR2 SYDVKM. The CDR3 length is 15 residues. The chain carries TRBV28 and TRBJ2-5, with unresolved D. The clonotype comes from an older man in good health. Sequencing input: blood. The CDR3 DNA reads as TGTGCCAGCAGTCCGACCCCGGCCTTTAAAGAGACCCAGTACTTC. Translated, it gives CASSPTPAFKETQYF.